Shown below are 32 T cell receptor beta chains from a single sample sequenced in a study of regulatory T cells in long-lasting Graves disease. Stated time point: persistent/refractory GD, antithyroid drugs over 5 years with positive TRAb. Extracted RNA from PBMCs served as the source of the TCR library. Arm-PCR of CDR3 regions and iRepertoire HTBI primers were the basis on which TCR beta libraries were built. TCRdb re-called the multiplex PCR reads with MiXCR, one entry per CDR3 protein. The sample yields roughly 450,000 distinct CDR3 sequences, 22% seen once. The sample was peripheral blood mononuclear cells (PBMCs), taken when the disease was refractory, from a patient treated with antithyroid drugs. The receptors originated from a female donor with Graves disease.

This clonotype turned up a few times. This chain joins TRBV19 and TRBJ1-1, with TRBD1 matching over 8 bases. The CDR3 consists of 14 residues. Germline loops: CDR1 LNHDA, CDR2 SQIVND (reference sequence). V lost 4 bases, J lost 0 bases, and 1 base stayed unmatched. The CDR3 loop reads CASSTQGVNTEAFF. The CDR3 nucleotides are TGTGCCAGTAGTACACAGGGGGTGAACACTGAAGCTTTCTTT.

In this sample, this clonotype turned up many times. The chain joins TRBV6-5 to TRBJ1-2; D unresolved. CDR3 length: 13 residues. V was clipped by 4 bases and J by 2 bases, with 8 bases between them. Germline V gives CDR1 MNHEY, CDR2 SVGAGI. The CDR3 here is CASSSSGNYGYTF. CDR3 bases: TGTGCCAGCAGTTCGTCGGGGAACTATGGCTACACCTTC.

The chain joins TRBV5-6 to TRBJ1-1; D is unclear. The CDR3 sequence is 14 residues long. Germline-derived CDR1 and CDR2 are SGHDT and YYEEEE. V was shortened by 2 bases and J by 7 bases, with 15 bases between the two germline ends. This CDR3 reads CASSLRTGIYEAFF. The CDR3 DNA is TGTGCCAGCAGCTTAAGAACTGGGATCTATGAAGCTTTCTTT. The full variable domain, completed using reference TRBV5-6 and TRBJ1-1, is DAGVTQSPTHLIKTRGQQVTLRCSPKSGHDTVSWYQQALGQGPQFIFQYYEEEERQRGNFPDRFSGHQFPNYSSELNVNALLLGDSALYLCASSLRTGIYEAFFGQGTRLTVV.

This clonotype has only one observation. This could be a read error, since a much larger clone is one nucleotide away. The chain links TRBV7-2 to TRBJ2-7; 7 bases line up with TRBD1. Trimming at V came to 3 bases and at J to 0 bases, leaving 5 bases not matched to a gene. Germline loops: CDR1 SGHTA, CDR2 FQGNSA. The CDR3 is 15 residues long. Written as DNA, the CDR3 is TGTGCCAGCAGCTTGGACTGGGACAGCTCCTACGAGCAGTACTTC. Translation: CASSLDWDSSYEQYF.

As concerns this clonotype: This clone may be a read error of a much larger clone one base away. This chain uses TRBV30 with TRBJ1-1; D remains unclear. V was pared by 7 bases and J by 7 bases, with 16 bases between. Germline CDR1 GTSNPN, CDR2 SVGIG (reference sequence). CDR3 length: 12 amino acids. The chain's CDR3 is CASIGGIGEAFF. CDR3 nucleotide sequence: TGTGCCTCCATAGGTGGGATCGGTGAAGCTTTCTTT.

J is TRBJ2-3 and V is TRBV20-1, with 9 bases identical to TRBD2. The J segment lost 3 bases and the V segment lost 3 bases, leaving 1 base of the junction unmatched. Germline V gives CDR1 DFQATT, CDR2 SNEGSKA (reference sequence). CDR3 length: 13 amino acids. CDR3 sequence: CSARTSGTDTQYF. The CDR3 coding sequence is TGCAGTGCTAGGACTAGCGGTACAGATACGCAGTATTTT.

This clonotype was seen a handful of times. This rearrangement joins TRBV7-9 to TRBJ1-1; no definite D call. This CDR3 has 11 residues. V dropped 5 bases and J dropped 11 bases, with 12 bases sitting between them. CDR1 SEHNR and CDR2 FQNEAQ come from the germline V gene (reference sequence). Here the CDR3 DNA reads TGTGCCAGCAGCGTAGACGTCGAGGCTTTCTTT. As protein: CASSVDVEAFF.

With regard to this clonotype: A much bigger clone sits one base away, suggesting this may be a read error. V is TRBV12-3 or TRBV12-4 and J is TRBJ2-4, with TRBD1 identical over 9 bases. CDR3 length equals 16 residues. Trimming took 5 bases from V and 5 from J; bases not matched to a gene: 10. The CDR3 nucleotides are TGTGCCAGCAGTCTAGGGGACAGGGTGAGCGAAAACATTCAGTACTTC. Its translation is CASSLGDRVSENIQYF.

This rearrangement joins TRBV6-5 to TRBJ1-2; the match to TRBD1 covers 8 bases. Per the germline V gene, CDR1 is MNHEY and CDR2 is SVGAGI. The V and J ends lost 7 bases and 6 bases, in that order; junction bases with no gene match: 13. The CDR3 sequence is 15 residues long. CDR3 in DNA: TGTGCCAGCAACACACATCAGGGGGCTCGCGATGGCTACACCTTC. It yields the protein CASNTHQGARDGYTF.

Many counts were recorded for this clonotype. The V gene is TRBV11-2, the J gene TRBJ2-1; TRBD1 matches at 8 bases. The end of the DNA aligns better with TRBJ2-5, so the J call may be wrong. This CDR3 region has 16 residues. In germline, CDR1 is SGHAT, CDR2 FQNNGV. The CDR3 region is CASSGLRTGRQETQYF. CDR3 coding DNA: TGTGCCAGCAGCGGCCTACGGACAGGGAGGCAAGAGACCCAGTACTTC.

This clonotype has a handful of counts. This sequence joins TRBV14 and TRBJ1-1, with D tentatively TRBD1 (6 bases). The CDR3 length is 14 residues. V dropped 4 bases and J dropped 5 bases, with 14 bases sitting between them. The germline V gene has CDR1 SGHDN and CDR2 FVKESK. Here the CDR3 reads CASSPLGGGTEAFF. DNA for the CDR3: TGTGCCAGCAGCCCCTTAGGGGGGGGAACTGAAGCTTTCTTT.

On this clonotype itself: In this CDR3 the conserved last residue, phenylalanine or tryptophan, is missing, so a read error is likely. The limits of the CDR3 on the DNA are not certain, so only TCRdb's listed CDR3 is given. The J gene is TRBJ2-2, the V gene TRBV6-9; whether TRBD1, the table's D call, matches the DNA was not checked. Germline values: CDR1 MNHGY, CDR2 SVAAGI. The CDR3 length equals 14 residues, ends included. CDR3 in amino acids: CASSYAGGTGEPFL.

The chain employs TRBV28 and TRBJ1-5; D remains ambiguous. V was trimmed by 4 bases and J by 4 bases, leaving 14 bases between them. The CDR3 spans 15 residues. CDR1 and CDR2 (germline): MDHEN, SYDVKM. CDR3 DNA: TGTGCCAGCAGTTCCCTGGGGAGGGAAAATCAGCCCCAGCATTTT. The encoded protein is CASSSLGRENQPQHF.

This rearrangement joins TRBV24-1 to TRBJ2-2, with TRBD2 identical over 9 bases. Trimming cost V 8 bases and J 6 bases; bases outside gene matches: 6. Per the germline V gene, CDR1 is KGHDR and CDR2 is SFDVKD. The CDR3 has 14 amino acids. The DNA for the CDR3 is TGTGCCACCACGTCCTTAGCGGGAGCCGGGGAGCTGTTTTTT. Protein sequence: CATTSLAGAGELFF.

V and J are TRBV6-2 or TRBV6-3 and TRBJ1-3; 7 bases fit TRBD1. J gave up 4 bases and V 2 bases, and 5 bases lay outside the gene matches. CDR1 MNHEY and CDR2 SVGEGT come from the germline V gene. This CDR3 contains 15 residues. The CDR3 here is CASSYRQGSGNTIYF. CDR3 in DNA: TGTGCCAGCAGTTACCGACAGGGATCAGGAAACACCATATATTTT.

The chain couples TRBV18 to TRBJ1-4; TRBD1 is a possible D gene (6 bases). From germline, CDR1 is KGHSH and CDR2 LQKENI. Trimming shortened V by 1 base and J by 8 bases, and 14 bases separated the two germline ends. The CDR3 contains 15 residues. CDR3 loop: CASSPRTGMAEKLFF. CDR3 coding DNA: TGTGCCAGCTCACCACGAACAGGGATGGCGGAAAAACTGTTTTTT.

V gene TRBV6-1 combines with J gene TRBJ1-3, with 9 bases that match TRBD1. Germline loops: CDR1 MNHNS, CDR2 SASEGT. The V gene end was trimmed by 5 bases and the J gene end by 0 bases; junction bases not matched to a gene: 5. There are 16 residues in the CDR3. CDR3 sequence (DNA): TGTGCCAGCAGTAACCCGGGACAGGGCTCTGGAAACACCATATATTTT. Translated, it gives CASSNPGQGSGNTIYF.

This clonotype has ten or more counts. CDR3 DNA sequence: TGTGCCAGCACTGGGGCATCTGGAAACACCATATATTTT. Its protein product is CASTGASGNTIYF. The J gene is TRBJ1-3, the V gene TRBV28; D might be TRBD1 (5 bases). Germline V gene data show CDR1 as MDHEN and CDR2 as SYDVKM. V was cut by 7 bases and J by 1 base, with 8 bases left in between. The CDR3 has 13 residues.

This clonotype was seen ten or more times. This chain links TRBV27 with TRBJ1-1, with D perhaps matching TRBD1 (6 bases). Per the germline V gene, CDR1 is MNHEY and CDR2 is SMNVEV (reference sequence). The CDR3 runs to 17 residues. Trimming removed 2 bases at V and 2 bases at J, with 18 bases between. CDR3 coding DNA: TGTGCCAGCAGTTTAAGGGGGGCGGGTGTAAGTAACACTGAAGCTTTCTTT. Translated: CASSLRGAGVSNTEAFF.

This clonotype was picked up many times. The chain combines TRBV6-5 with TRBJ1-4; D gene ambiguous. The CDR3 length is 15 residues. Germline CDR1 is MNHEY and CDR2 is SVGAGI. Deletions cut 2 bases from V and 14 bases from J, with 21 bases between. The CDR3 DNA sequence: TGTGCCAGCAGTTACGGCCCGGGTCCCCAAAGTCGGCTGTTTTTT. It encodes CASSYGPGPQSRLFF.

This clonotype has just a few counts. The chain recombines TRBV6-2 or TRBV6-3 with TRBJ1-6; D unresolved. The CDR3 length is 15 residues. Germline-derived CDR1 and CDR2 are MNHEY and SVGEGT. V was shortened by 4 bases and J by 6 bases, with 13 bases between the two germline ends. CDR3 DNA sequence: TGTGCCAGCAGTTCGAGGAGGAAGAGTAATTCACCCCTCCACTTT. Protein: CASSSRRKSNSPLHF.

This clonotype was found a few times. The chain combines TRBV28 with TRBJ2-5; 9 bases map to TRBD1. Trimming cost V 6 bases and J 5 bases; bases outside gene matches: 13. This CDR3 region has 16 residues. From germline, CDR1 is MDHEN and CDR2 SYDVKM. In DNA, the CDR3 is TGTGCCAGCAGAAAGGCCGGGACAGGGTTGGCGGAGACCCAGTACTTC. Its protein is CASRKAGTGLAETQYF.

This clonotype was seen many times. The chain employs TRBV20-1 and TRBJ2-5, with D perhaps assigned TRBD1 or TRBD2 (5 bases each). Germline CDR1 is DFQATT and CDR2 is SNEGSKA (reference sequence). Trimming left V 3 bases short and J 1 base short, with 12 bases between. CDR3 length equals 14 residues. The CDR3 nucleotides read TGCAGTGCTAGCGGGGCCTGGGTCCAAGAGACCCAGTACTTC. Amino acids: CSASGAWVQETQYF.

This clonotype was detected ten times or more. The V call is TRBV5-1, the J call TRBJ1-1, with D unresolved. The CDR3 consists of 15 residues. The ends were cut back, 4 bases at V and 0 bases at J, with 13 bases in the middle. The germline V gene has CDR1 SGHRS and CDR2 YFSETQ. CDR3 sequence: CASSPGPQLNTEAFF. CDR3 sequence (DNA): TGCGCCAGCAGCCCCGGGCCGCAGCTGAACACTGAAGCTTTCTTT.

The chain employs TRBV5-1 and TRBJ1-1; a weak D match, TRBD1 (6 bases). Trimming left V 5 bases short and J 1 base short, with 9 bases between. The CDR3 length is 13 residues. Germline CDR1 is SGHRS and CDR2 is YFSETQ. The CDR3 DNA reads TGCGCCAGCAGGCCGACAGGGAACACTGAAGCTTTCTTT. Protein: CASRPTGNTEAFF. Supplemented by reference TRBV5-1 and TRBJ1-1, the full variable domain reads KAGVTQTPRYLIKTRGQQVTLSCSPISGHRSVSWYQQTPGQGLQFLFEYFSETQRNKGNFPGRFSGRQFSNSRSEMNVSTLELGDSALYLCASRPTGNTEAFFGQGTRLTVV.

This clonotype was detected ten times or more. The V call is TRBV7-2, the J call TRBJ2-5; 7 bases are a match to TRBD2. The CDR3 totals 13 residues. V lost 4 bases to trimming and J lost 4 bases; unmatched junction nucleotides: 3. CDR1 SGHTA and CDR2 FQGNSA come from the germline V gene. CDR3 bases: TGTGCCAGCAGCTGGTCGGGGGGAGAGACCCAGTACTTC. It is translated as CASSWSGGETQYF.

This clonotype was seen repeatedly, ten times or more. The chain joins TRBV6-2 or TRBV6-3 to TRBJ1-4; D gene unclear. This CDR3 is 17 amino acids long. Germline V lookup: CDR1 MNHEY, CDR2 SVGEGT. V was shortened by 0 bases and J by 8 bases, with 19 bases between the two germline ends. CDR3 bases: TGTGCCAGCAGTTACTCGAAGGTGGAAACGGGAGGCGAAAAACTGTTTTTT. Residues: CASSYSKVETGGEKLFF.

At least ten counts were recorded for this clonotype. The chain joins TRBV6-1 to TRBJ1-2, with 7 bases lining up with TRBD1. The CDR3 spans 15 residues. The ends lost 7 bases at V and 3 bases at J; junction bases unmatched: 11. Germline CDR1 reads MNHNS; CDR2 reads SASEGT. CDR3 bases: TGTGCCAGCAAATCAGACCGGGACAGATACTATGGCTACACCTTC. This codes for CASKSDRDRYYGYTF.

The chain couples TRBV2 to TRBJ2-7, with D perhaps given as TRBD1 or TRBD2 (5 bases each). Germline CDR1 SNHLY, CDR2 FYNNEI. V lost 6 bases and J lost 2, with 11 bases in between. The CDR3 extends over 13 amino acids. DNA for the CDR3: TGTGCCAGCAGAAGGGACGGAGCCTACGAGCAGTACTTC. Its translation is CASRRDGAYEQYF. The complete variable domain, with remaining parts taken from reference TRBV2 and TRBJ2-7, reads EPEVTQTPSHQVTQMGQEVILRCVPISNHLYFYWYRQILGQKVEFLVSFYNNEISEKSEIFDDQFSVERPDGSNFTLKIRSTKLEDSAMYFCASRRDGAYEQYFGPGTRLTVT.

This clonotype was observed a few times. This chain connects TRBV9 to TRBJ1-1, with D maybe TRBD1 (6 bases). Trimming shortened V by 8 bases and J by 1 base, and 15 bases separated the two germline ends. This CDR3 comprises 14 residues. Germline lookup yields CDR1 SGDLS and CDR2 YYNGEE. CDR3 amino acids: CASTKGVQNTEAFF. CDR3 DNA: TGTGCCAGTACTAAGGGGGTCCAGAACACTGAAGCTTTCTTT. The whole variable domain, filled in from reference TRBV9 and TRBJ1-1, reads DSGVTQTPKHLITATGQRVTLRCSPRSGDLSVYWYQQSLDQGLQFLIQYYNGEERAKGNILERFSAQQFPDLHSELNLSSLELGDSALYFCASTKGVQNTEAFFGQGTRLTVV.

Concerning this clonotype itself: A much more abundant neighbour one base away suggests this may be a read error. The rearrangement uses TRBV7-2 and TRBJ2-5, with TRBD2 identical over 11 bases. Germline V lookup: CDR1 SGHTA, CDR2 FQGNSA. This CDR3 comprises 15 residues. CDR3 nucleotides: TGTGCCAGCAGCCCTAGCGGGGGGCCGCCAGAGATCCAGTACTTC. Residues: CASSPSGGPPEIQYF.

The chain couples TRBV7-6 to TRBJ1-6, with a possible D match to TRBD1 (5 bases). This CDR3 region has 13 residues. The germline V gene encodes CDR1 SGHVS and CDR2 FNYEAQ. Trimming removed 6 bases at V and 8 bases at J, with 11 bases between. The CDR3 loop is CASRNEGHSPLHF. The DNA for the CDR3 is TGTGCCAGCAGGAACGAGGGACATTCACCCCTCCACTTT.